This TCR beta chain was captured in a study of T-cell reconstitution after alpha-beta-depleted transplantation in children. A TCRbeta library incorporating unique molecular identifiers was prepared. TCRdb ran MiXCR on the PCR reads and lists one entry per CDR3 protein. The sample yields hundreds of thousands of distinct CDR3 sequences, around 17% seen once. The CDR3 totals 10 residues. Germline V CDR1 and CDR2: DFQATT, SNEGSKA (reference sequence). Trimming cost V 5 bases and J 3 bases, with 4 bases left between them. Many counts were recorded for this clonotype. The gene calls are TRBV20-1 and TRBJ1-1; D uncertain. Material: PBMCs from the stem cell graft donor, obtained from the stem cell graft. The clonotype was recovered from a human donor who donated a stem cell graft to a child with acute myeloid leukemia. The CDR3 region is CSARHTEAFF. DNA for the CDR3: TGCAGTGCTCGACACACTGAAGCTTTCTTT.